A selection of T cell receptor beta chains follows, all from one sample in a study of early T cells in non-severe SARS-CoV-2 infection. TCRdb itself ran the 5' RACE reads through MiXCR, one entry per CDR3 protein. The sample has tens of thousands of distinct CDR3 sequences, less than 12% seen once. The specimen was whole blood, collected at baseline. The receptors originated from an adult who was a healthcare worker with PCR-confirmed SARS-CoV-2 infection or an uninfected control (not recorded which). Each CDR3 is given with its conserved first and last residue. Each record gives: D gene, V gene, J gene, clone size, CDR3 DNA, CDR3 protein. The D gene is left open where the match is weak. Clone size appears in some rows only: once, few, many, or a class for an expanded clone.

D gene: -
V gene: TRBV7-9
J gene: TRBJ1-1
clone size: many
CDR3 DNA: TGTGCCAGCAGCCAGGGAGCCGCTGAAGCTTTCTTT
CDR3 protein: CASSQGAAEAFF

D gene: TRBD1
V gene: TRBV5-1
J gene: TRBJ2-7
clone size: few
CDR3 DNA: TGCGCCAGCGGTGCCGGGACAGGGCCTTCCTACGAGCAGTACTTC
CDR3 protein: CASGAGTGPSYEQYF

D gene: TRBD2
V gene: TRBV30
J gene: TRBJ2-1
clone size: medium-sized
CDR3 DNA: TGTGCCTGGACGTTCGGGAGGGCCGGTGAGCAGTTCTTC
CDR3 protein: CAWTFGRAGEQFF

D gene: TRBD2
V gene: TRBV12-3/TRBV12-4
J gene: TRBJ2-1
clone size: -
CDR3 DNA: TGTGCCAGCAGCCCTACTAGCGGGAGAATCGATGAGCAGTTCTTC
CDR3 protein: CASSPTSGRIDEQFF

D gene: -
V gene: TRBV12-3/TRBV12-4
J gene: TRBJ1-5
clone size: few
CDR3 DNA: TGTGCCAGCAGTTTACATCTTGGCAGGACCGTTCAGCCCCAGCATTTT
CDR3 protein: CASSLHLGRTVQPQHF

D gene: -
V gene: TRBV28
J gene: TRBJ1-2
clone size: few
CDR3 DNA: TGTGCCAGCAGTTTATTGTCCCTCCCCTCACCGGGGGGCTACACCTTC
CDR3 protein: CASSLLSLPSPGGYTF

D gene: -
V gene: TRBV5-8
J gene: TRBJ2-7
clone size: -
CDR3 DNA: TGTGCCAGCAGCTTGGAAACCTCCTACGAGCAGTACTTC
CDR3 protein: CASSLETSYEQYF

D gene: -
V gene: TRBV28
J gene: TRBJ1-6
clone size: many
CDR3 DNA: TGTGCCAGCAGTTCTGGACCGGATTCACCCCTCCACTTT
CDR3 protein: CASSSGPDSPLHF

D gene: -
V gene: TRBV5-6
J gene: TRBJ2-7
clone size: -
CDR3 DNA: TGTGCCAGCAGCTTTTGGTCGGCGGTAACCTACGAGCAGTACTTC
CDR3 protein: CASSFWSAVTYEQYF

D gene: TRBD2
V gene: TRBV7-2
J gene: TRBJ2-3
clone size: -
CDR3 DNA: TGTGCCAGCAGCCCACACCCTGCGGGAGGGGGCACAGATACGCAGTATTTT
CDR3 protein: CASSPHPAGGGTDTQYF

D gene: -
V gene: TRBV28
J gene: TRBJ2-3
clone size: many
CDR3 DNA: TGTGCCAGCAGTTTAGGGGGAAACACAGATACGCAGTATTTT
CDR3 protein: CASSLGGNTDTQYF

D gene: -
V gene: TRBV24-1
J gene: TRBJ2-3
clone size: few
CDR3 DNA: TGTGCCACCAGTGATCGTGTAGGACGCACTACGTTGGATACGCAGTATTTT
CDR3 protein: CATSDRVGRTTLDTQYF

D gene: TRBD2
V gene: TRBV6-2/TRBV6-3
J gene: TRBJ2-3
clone size: -
CDR3 DNA: TGTGCCAGCAGTTACTCGGGGCTAGCGGGAGTAGCAGATACGCAGTATTTT
CDR3 protein: CASSYSGLAGVADTQYF

D gene: -
V gene: TRBV5-4
J gene: TRBJ1-1
clone size: many
CDR3 DNA: TGTGCCAGCAGCTTCGATAGGAATCCGGGCACTGAAGCTTTCTTT
CDR3 protein: CASSFDRNPGTEAFF

D gene: -
V gene: TRBV20-1
J gene: TRBJ1-1
clone size: -
CDR3 DNA: TGCAGTGCGACCCCTGGTTGGAACACTGAAGCTTTCTTT
CDR3 protein: CSATPGWNTEAFF